This T cell receptor (beta chain) was documented in a study of blood T cell repertoires in COVID-19. About the research overall: The study drew acute and convalescent COVID-19 samples from the United States, Italy and Spain.

Produced via immunoSEQ multiplex PCR; TCRdb's table is partial and in-frame only. Altogether some 83,000 clones are present, almost 85% being singletons, with the ten largest covering approximately 10%. This clonotype originated in a man in his forties or fifties with acute or convalescent COVID-19. Sample: peripheral blood.

This CDR3 reads CASSVGLAGGPSYNEQFF. CDR3 bases: TGTGCCAGCAGCGTAGGACTAGCGGGGGGGCCGTCCTACAATGAGCAGTTCTTC. The V call is TRBV9, the J call TRBJ2-1; 14 bases are a match to TRBD2. Looked up from germline, CDR1 is SGDLS and CDR2 is YYNGEE. With V trimmed by 0 bases and J by 1 base, 3 bases remained unmatched. CDR3 length equals 18 residues. Drawing the rest from reference TRBV9 and TRBJ2-1, the complete variable domain is DSGVTQTPKHLITATGQRVTLRCSPRSGDLSVYWYQQSLDQGLQFLIQYYNGEERAKGNILERFSAQQFPDLHSELNLSSLELGDSALYFCASSVGLAGGPSYNEQFFGPGTRLTVL.